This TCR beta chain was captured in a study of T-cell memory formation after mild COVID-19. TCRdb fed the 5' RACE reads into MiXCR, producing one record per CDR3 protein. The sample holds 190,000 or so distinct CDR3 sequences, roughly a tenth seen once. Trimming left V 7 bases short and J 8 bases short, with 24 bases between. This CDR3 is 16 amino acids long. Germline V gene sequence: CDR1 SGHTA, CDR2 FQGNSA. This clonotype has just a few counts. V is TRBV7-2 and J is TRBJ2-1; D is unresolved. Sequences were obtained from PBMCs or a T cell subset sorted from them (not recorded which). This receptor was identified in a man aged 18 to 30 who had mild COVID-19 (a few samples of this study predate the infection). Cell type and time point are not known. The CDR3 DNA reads TGTGCCAGCACCGGCGGCCGAAGTCAAGTCGGCTATGAGCAGTTCTTC. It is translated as CASTGGRSQVGYEQFF. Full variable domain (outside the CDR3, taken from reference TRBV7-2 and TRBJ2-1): GAGVSQSPSNKVTEKGKDVELRCDPISGHTALYWYRQSLGQGLEFLIYFQGNSAPDKSGLPSDRFSAERTGGSVSTLTIQRTQQEDSAVYLCASTGGRSQVGYEQFFGPGTRLTVL.